This is a list of T cell receptor beta chains from one sample in a study of blood T cells in healthy people across ages. In TCRdb, the 5' RACE reads were re-called with MiXCR into one record per CDR3 protein. The data hold about 1.1 million distinct CDR3 sequences, with more than 30% observed a single time. The sequenced sample was blood. The receptors derive from a man aged 18 to 35 in good health. CDR3s include the opening cysteine and the closing phenylalanine or tryptophan. The D gene is left open where the match is weak. Part of the rows lack a size; the others show once, few, many or a class for expanded clones.

d_call	v_call	cdr3_length	j_call	clone_size	cdr3_aa	cdr3_nt
.	TRBV12-3/TRBV12-4	17	TRBJ1-2	few	CASSFTAEQGANYGYTF	TGTGCCAGCAGTTTCACCGCAGAACAGGGAGCTAACTATGGCTACACCTTC
.	TRBV11-2	14	TRBJ1-2	few	CASSLDPGLYGYTF	TGTGCCAGCAGCTTAGATCCAGGGCTCTATGGCTACACCTTC
TRBD1	TRBV12-3/TRBV12-4	14	TRBJ2-1	few	CAITRDRAYNEQFF	TGTGCCATCACCCGGGACAGGGCCTACAATGAGCAGTTCTTC
TRBD1	TRBV10-3	16	TRBJ2-2	.	CAISTPGTGTTGELFF	TGTGCCATCAGTACCCCCGGGACAGGGACCACCGGGGAGCTGTTTTTT
TRBD1	TRBV20-1	15	TRBJ2-7	many	CSARDPDRFSYEQYF	TGCAGTGCTAGAGATCCGGACAGGTTTTCCTACGAGCAGTACTTC
.	TRBV12-3/TRBV12-4	13	TRBJ2-5	few	CASSLMDQETQYF	TGTGCCAGCAGTTTAATGGATCAAGAGACCCAGTACTTC
.	TRBV7-2	14	TRBJ2-3	few	CASSSTGHTDTQYF	TGTGCCAGCAGCTCTACGGGACACACAGATACGCAGTATTTT
TRBD2	TRBV27	16	TRBJ2-1	few	CASSLSGGKSYNEQFF	TGTGCCAGCAGTTTATCGGGGGGGAAATCTTACAATGAGCAGTTCTTC
TRBD2	TRBV16	17	TRBJ2-1	.	CASSQSRGGASYNEQFF	TGTGCCAGCAGCCAATCACGGGGGGGGGCGTCCTACAATGAGCAGTTCTTC
.	TRBV6-1	13	TRBJ2-1	.	CASAARRYNEQFF	TGTGCCAGCGCGGCTAGAAGGTACAATGAGCAGTTCTTC
.	TRBV7-2	14	TRBJ1-1	.	CASSREADGTEAFF	TGTGCCAGCAGCAGAGAGGCGGATGGGACTGAAGCTTTCTTT
.	TRBV5-5	11	TRBJ2-1	few	CASSSHVEQFF	TGTGCCAGCAGCTCCCATGTGGAGCAGTTCTTC
.	TRBV7-2	18	TRBJ2-3	few	CASSHSSNVWSSTDTQYF	TGTGCCAGCAGCCATTCCTCCAATGTTTGGTCTAGCACAGATACGCAGTATTTT
TRBD1	TRBV27	15	TRBJ1-2	many	CASSLSMDRIYGYTF	TGTGCCAGCAGTTTATCGATGGACAGGATCTATGGCTACACCTTC
.	TRBV6-1	15	TRBJ1-5	few	CASSYNPGENQPQHF	TGTGCCAGCAGTTATAATCCGGGGGAAAATCAGCCCCAGCATTTT
TRBD1	TRBV29-1	17	TRBJ1-1	few	CSVVGTATSGMNTEAFF	TGCAGCGTTGTGGGGACAGCCACCTCAGGGATGAACACTGAAGCTTTCTTT
.	TRBV9	14	TRBJ1-1	few	CASSAQSLSTEAFF	TGTGCCAGCAGCGCCCAGTCCCTATCCACTGAAGCTTTCTTT
.	TRBV4-1	15	TRBJ1-1	.	CASSLQRLGGTEAFF	TGCGCCAGCAGCCTCCAGAGGTTAGGTGGTACTGAAGCTTTCTTT
TRBD2	TRBV7-9	13	TRBJ2-1	.	CASLGGLRDEQFF	TGTGCCAGCCTGGGAGGGCTTAGGGATGAGCAGTTCTTC
.	TRBV7-9	17	TRBJ1-1	few	CASSFSPRRRRNTEAFF	TGTGCCAGCAGCTTTTCCCCCCGCCGACGGAGGAACACTGAAGCTTTCTTT
.	TRBV3-1	13	TRBJ2-5	once	CASSPNRRGTQYF	TGTGCCAGCAGCCCTAACCGCCGCGGGACCCAGTACTTC
.	TRBV7-9	13	TRBJ2-5	.	CAISGGTYNEQYF	TGTGCCATATCTGGTGGGACCTACAATGAGCAGTACTTC
TRBD2	TRBV4-1	15	TRBJ2-7	.	CASSAGTTLYNEQYF	TGCGCCAGCAGCGCCGGGACTACACTCTACAATGAGCAGTACTTC
.	TRBV4-1	15	TRBJ2-5	.	CASSRTLLYQETQYF	TGCGCCAGCAGCCGAACCCTCTTGTACCAAGAGACCCAGTACTTC
TRBD2	TRBV6-2/TRBV6-3	14	TRBJ2-1	.	CASTISGGQYEQFF	TGTGCCAGCACGATTAGCGGGGGGCAATATGAGCAGTTCTTC
.	TRBV5-1	14	TRBJ1-1	.	CASSLYTGYTEAFF	TGCGCCAGCAGCCTCTATACAGGGTACACTGAAGCTTTCTTT
TRBD2	TRBV6-2/TRBV6-3	15	TRBJ2-5	.	CASSYGGTSRETQYF	TGTGCCAGCAGTTACGGCGGGACTAGTAGGGAGACCCAGTACTTC
TRBD2	TRBV20-1	15	TRBJ2-3	many	CSARDLAGAADTQYF	TGCAGTGCTAGAGATTTAGCGGGGGCGGCAGATACGCAGTATTTT
TRBD1	TRBV25-1	15	TRBJ1-1	few	CASSDRTGKDTEAFF	TGTGCCAGCAGTGACCGGACAGGGAAGGACACTGAAGCTTTCTTT
.	TRBV6-1	17	TRBJ2-7	.	CASSERQGSSSYNEQYF	TGTGCCAGCAGTGAAAGGCAGGGTTCAAGCTCCTACAATGAGCAGTACTTC
.	TRBV28	15	TRBJ2-1	few	CASSYDRMGNNEQFF	TGTGCCAGCAGTTACGACAGGATGGGGAACAATGAGCAGTTCTTC
.	TRBV4-1	14	TRBJ2-5	few	CASSQTHALNEQYF	TGCGCCAGCAGCCAGACCCACGCCCTCAATGAGCAGTACTTC